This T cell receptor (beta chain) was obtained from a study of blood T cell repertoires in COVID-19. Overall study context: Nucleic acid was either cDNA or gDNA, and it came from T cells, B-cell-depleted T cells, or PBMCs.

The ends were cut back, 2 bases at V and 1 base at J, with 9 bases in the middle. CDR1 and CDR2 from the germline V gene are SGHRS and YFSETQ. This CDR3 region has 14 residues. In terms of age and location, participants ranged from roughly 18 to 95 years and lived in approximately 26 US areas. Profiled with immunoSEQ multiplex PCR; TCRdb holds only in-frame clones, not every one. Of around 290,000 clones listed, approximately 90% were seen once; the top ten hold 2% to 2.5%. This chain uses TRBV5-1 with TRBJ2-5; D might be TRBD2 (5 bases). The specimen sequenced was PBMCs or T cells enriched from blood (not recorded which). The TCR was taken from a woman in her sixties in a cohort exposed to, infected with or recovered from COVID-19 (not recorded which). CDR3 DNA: TGCGCCAGCAGCTTTTCGGGGTCCCAAGAGACCCAGTACTTC. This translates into CASSFSGSQETQYF.